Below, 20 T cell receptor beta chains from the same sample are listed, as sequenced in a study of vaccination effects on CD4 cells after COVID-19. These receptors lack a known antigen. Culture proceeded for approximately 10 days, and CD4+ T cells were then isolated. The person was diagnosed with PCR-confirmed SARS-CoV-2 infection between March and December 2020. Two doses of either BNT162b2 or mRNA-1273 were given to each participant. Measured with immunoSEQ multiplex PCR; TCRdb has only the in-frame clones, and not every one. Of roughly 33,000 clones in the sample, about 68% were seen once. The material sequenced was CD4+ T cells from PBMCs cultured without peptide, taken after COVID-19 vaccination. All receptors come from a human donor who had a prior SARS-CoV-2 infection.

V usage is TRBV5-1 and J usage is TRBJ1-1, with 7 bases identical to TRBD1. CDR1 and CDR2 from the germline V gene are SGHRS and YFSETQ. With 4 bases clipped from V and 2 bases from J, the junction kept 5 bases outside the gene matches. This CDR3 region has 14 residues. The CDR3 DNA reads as TGCGCCAGCAGCCGACAGGGTCCAAACACTGAAGCTTTCTTT. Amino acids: CASSRQGPNTEAFF. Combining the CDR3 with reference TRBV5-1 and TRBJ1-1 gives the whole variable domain KAGVTQTPRYLIKTRGQQVTLSCSPISGHRSVSWYQQTPGQGLQFLFEYFSETQRNKGNFPGRFSGRQFSNSRSEMNVSTLELGDSALYLCASSRQGPNTEAFFGQGTRLTVV.

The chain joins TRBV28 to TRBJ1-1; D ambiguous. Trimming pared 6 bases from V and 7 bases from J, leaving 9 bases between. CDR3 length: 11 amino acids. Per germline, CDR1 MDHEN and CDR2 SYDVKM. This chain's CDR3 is CASSSGYEAFF. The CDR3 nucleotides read TGTGCCAGCAGCTCTGGATATGAAGCTTTCTTT.

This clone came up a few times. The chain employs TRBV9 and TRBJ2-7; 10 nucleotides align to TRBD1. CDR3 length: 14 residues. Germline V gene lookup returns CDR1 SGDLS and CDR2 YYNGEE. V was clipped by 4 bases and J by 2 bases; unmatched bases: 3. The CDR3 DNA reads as TGTGCCAGCAGCCCAGGACAGGGGGCCTACGAGCAGTACTTC. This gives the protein CASSPGQGAYEQYF. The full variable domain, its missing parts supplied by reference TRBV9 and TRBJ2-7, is DSGVTQTPKHLITATGQRVTLRCSPRSGDLSVYWYQQSLDQGLQFLIQYYNGEERAKGNILERFSAQQFPDLHSELNLSSLELGDSALYFCASSPGQGAYEQYFGPGTRLTVT.

The CDR3, as DNA: TGTGCCAGCAGCTCCACAGATACGCAGTATTTT. It translates to CASSSTDTQYF. J is TRBJ2-3 and V is TRBV7-6; no definite D call. CDR3 length: 11 amino acids. Trimming shortened V by 4 bases and J by 2 bases, and 1 base separated the two germline ends. Germline CDR1 reads SGHVS; CDR2 reads FNYEAQ.

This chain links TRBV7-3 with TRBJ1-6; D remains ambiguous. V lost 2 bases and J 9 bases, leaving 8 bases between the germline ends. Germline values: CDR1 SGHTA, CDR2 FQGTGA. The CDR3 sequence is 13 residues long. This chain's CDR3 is CASSLREGSPLHF. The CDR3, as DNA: TGTGCCAGCAGCTTACGGGAAGGTTCACCCCTCCACTTT.

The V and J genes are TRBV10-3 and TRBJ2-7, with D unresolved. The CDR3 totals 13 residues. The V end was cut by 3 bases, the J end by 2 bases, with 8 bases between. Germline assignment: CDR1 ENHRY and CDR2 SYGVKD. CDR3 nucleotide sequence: TGTGCCATCAGTGAATGGCAAACCTACGAGCAGTACTTC. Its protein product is CAISEWQTYEQYF.

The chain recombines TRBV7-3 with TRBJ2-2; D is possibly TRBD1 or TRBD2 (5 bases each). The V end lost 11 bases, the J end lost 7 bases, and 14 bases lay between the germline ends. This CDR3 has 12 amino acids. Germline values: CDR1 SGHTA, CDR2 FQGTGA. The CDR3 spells CASRDLDGELFF. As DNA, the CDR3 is TGTGCCTCCCGGGACCTTGACGGGGAGCTGTTTTTT.

The CDR3 region has the DNA TGCGCCAGCAGCCAAGAGGCGTCGGAAAAACTGTTTTTT. Its translation: CASSQEASEKLFF. V gene TRBV4-3 combines with J gene TRBJ1-4, with D unresolved. There are 13 residues in the CDR3. From germline, CDR1 is LGHNA and CDR2 YSLEER. V lost 0 bases and J 8 bases, leaving 7 bases between the germline ends.

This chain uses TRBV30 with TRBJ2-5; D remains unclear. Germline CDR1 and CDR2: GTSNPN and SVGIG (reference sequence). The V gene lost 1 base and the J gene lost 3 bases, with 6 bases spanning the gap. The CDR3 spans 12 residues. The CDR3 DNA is TGTGCCTGGAGTGAAGCAGAAGAGACCCAGTACTTC. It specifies CAWSEAEETQYF. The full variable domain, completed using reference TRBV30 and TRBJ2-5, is SQTIHQWPATLVQPVGSPLSLECTVEGTSNPNLYWYRQAAGRGLQLLFYSVGIGQISSEVPQNLSASRPQDRQFILSSKKLLLSDSGFYLCAWSEAEETQYFGPGTRLLVL.

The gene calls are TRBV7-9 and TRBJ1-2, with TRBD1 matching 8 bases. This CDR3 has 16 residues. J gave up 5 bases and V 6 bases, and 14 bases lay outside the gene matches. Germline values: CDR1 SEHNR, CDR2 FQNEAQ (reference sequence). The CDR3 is CASRVSTGQGAYGYTF. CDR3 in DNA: TGTGCCAGCAGGGTTAGCACAGGGCAGGGGGCTTATGGCTACACCTTC.

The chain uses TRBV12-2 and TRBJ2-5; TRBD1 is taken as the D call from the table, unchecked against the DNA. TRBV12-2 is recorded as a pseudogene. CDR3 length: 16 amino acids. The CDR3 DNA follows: TGTGCAAGTCGCTCATCCACACAGGGATTTCGGGAGACCCAGTACTTC. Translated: CASRSSTQGFRETQYF.

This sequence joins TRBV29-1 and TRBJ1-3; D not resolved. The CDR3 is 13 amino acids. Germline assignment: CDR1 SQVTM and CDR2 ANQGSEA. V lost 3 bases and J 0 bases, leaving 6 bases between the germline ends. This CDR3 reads CSVDRISGNTIYF. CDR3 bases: TGCAGCGTTGATAGGATCTCTGGAAACACCATATATTTT.

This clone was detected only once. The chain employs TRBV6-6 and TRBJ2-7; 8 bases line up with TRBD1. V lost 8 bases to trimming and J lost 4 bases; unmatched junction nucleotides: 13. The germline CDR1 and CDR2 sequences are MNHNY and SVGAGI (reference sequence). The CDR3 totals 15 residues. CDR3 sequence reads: CASSRLRQGAYEQYF. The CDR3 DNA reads TGTGCCAGCTCCCGCCTGAGGCAGGGGGCTTACGAGCAGTACTTC.

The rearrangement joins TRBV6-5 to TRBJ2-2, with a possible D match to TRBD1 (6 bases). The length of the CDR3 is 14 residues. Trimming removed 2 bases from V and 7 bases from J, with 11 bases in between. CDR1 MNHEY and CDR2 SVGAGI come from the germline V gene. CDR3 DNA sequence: TGTGCCAGCAGTTACAGAGGGGGTGACGGGGAGCTGTTTTTT. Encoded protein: CASSYRGGDGELFF.

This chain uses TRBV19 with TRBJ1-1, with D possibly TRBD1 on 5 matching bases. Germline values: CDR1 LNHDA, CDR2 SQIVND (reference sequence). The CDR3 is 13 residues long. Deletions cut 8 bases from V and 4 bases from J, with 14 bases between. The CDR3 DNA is TGTGCCAGTGCACCGGGACGTGGCACTGAAGCTTTCTTT. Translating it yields CASAPGRGTEAFF.

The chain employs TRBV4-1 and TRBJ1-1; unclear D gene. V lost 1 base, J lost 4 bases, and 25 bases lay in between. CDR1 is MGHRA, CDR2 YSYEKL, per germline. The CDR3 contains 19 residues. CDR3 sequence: CASSQAFVGIGQKGTEAFF. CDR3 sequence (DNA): TGCGCCAGCAGCCAAGCTTTTGTAGGTATTGGGCAGAAAGGCACTGAAGCTTTCTTT.

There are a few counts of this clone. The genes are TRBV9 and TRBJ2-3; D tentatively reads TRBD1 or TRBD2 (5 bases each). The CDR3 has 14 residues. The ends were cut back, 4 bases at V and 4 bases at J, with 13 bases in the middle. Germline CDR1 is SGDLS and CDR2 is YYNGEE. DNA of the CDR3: TGTGCCAGCAGCATCGAATCGGGGCCAGATACGCAGTATTTT. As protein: CASSIESGPDTQYF. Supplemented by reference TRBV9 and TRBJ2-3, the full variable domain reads DSGVTQTPKHLITATGQRVTLRCSPRSGDLSVYWYQQSLDQGLQFLIQYYNGEERAKGNILERFSAQQFPDLHSELNLSSLELGDSALYFCASSIESGPDTQYFGPGTRLTVL.

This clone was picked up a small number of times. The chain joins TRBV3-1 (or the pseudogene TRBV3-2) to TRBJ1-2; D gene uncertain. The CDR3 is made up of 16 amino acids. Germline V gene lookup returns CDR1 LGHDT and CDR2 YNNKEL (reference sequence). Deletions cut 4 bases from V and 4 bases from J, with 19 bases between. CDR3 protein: CASSRTDTSGGYGYTF. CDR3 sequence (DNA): TGTGCCAGCAGCCGAACAGACACTTCCGGAGGCTATGGCTACACCTTC.

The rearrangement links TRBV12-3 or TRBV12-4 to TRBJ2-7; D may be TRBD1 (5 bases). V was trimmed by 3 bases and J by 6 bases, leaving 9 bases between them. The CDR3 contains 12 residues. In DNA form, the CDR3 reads TGTGCCAGCAGTTTTCAAGGGGCCGAGCAGTACTTC. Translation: CASSFQGAEQYF.

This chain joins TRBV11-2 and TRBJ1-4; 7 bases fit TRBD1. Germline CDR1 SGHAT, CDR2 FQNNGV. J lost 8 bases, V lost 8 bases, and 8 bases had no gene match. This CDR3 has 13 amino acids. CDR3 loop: CASGRTGREKLFF. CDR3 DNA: TGTGCCAGCGGACGGACAGGTCGGGAAAAACTGTTTTTT. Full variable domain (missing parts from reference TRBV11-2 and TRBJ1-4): EAGVAQSPRYKIIEKRQSVAFWCNPISGHATLYWYQQILGQGPKLLIQFQNNGVVDDSQLPKDRFSAERLKGVDSTLKIQPAKLEDSAVYLCASGRTGREKLFFGSGTQLSVL.